The 7 T cell receptor beta chains below come from one sample, sequenced in a study of T-cell memory formation after mild COVID-19. TCRdb itself ran the 5' RACE reads through MiXCR, one entry per CDR3 protein. The sample includes approximately 150,000 distinct CDR3 sequences, 13% to 15% of them seen just once. Sequencing used PBMCs or a T cell subset sorted from them (not recorded which). The receptor set was obtained from an adult woman who had mild COVID-19 (a few samples of this study predate the infection). Cell type and time point are not known.

This clonotype was seen more than once but under ten times. V gene TRBV10-3 combines with J gene TRBJ2-7, with TRBD1 as a possible D gene (6 bases). This CDR3 contains 12 residues. V lost 7 bases and J lost 5, with 12 bases in between. Looked up from germline, CDR1 is ENHRY and CDR2 is SYGVKD. The CDR3 DNA follows: TGTGCCATCACCGACCAGGGGCACGAGCAGTACTTC. It yields the protein CAITDQGHEQYF.

This clonotype was seen at least ten times. The chain employs TRBV5-1 and TRBJ2-7, with TRBD1 matching 7 bases. CDR3 length equals 15 residues. The trim removed 4 bases at V and 6 bases at J, leaving 13 bases unmatched. CDR1 is SGHRS, CDR2 YFSETQ, per germline. The DNA for the CDR3 is TGCGCCAGCAGCCTACCCGGGACAGCCGTCCCCGAGCAGTACTTC. Its protein product is CASSLPGTAVPEQYF. The entire variable domain, with the rest obtained from reference TRBV5-1 and TRBJ2-7, is as follows: KAGVTQTPRYLIKTRGQQVTLSCSPISGHRSVSWYQQTPGQGLQFLFEYFSETQRNKGNFPGRFSGRQFSNSRSEMNVSTLELGDSALYLCASSLPGTAVPEQYFGPGTRLTVT.

The V gene is TRBV9, the J gene TRBJ1-5, with D maybe TRBD1 (6 bases). The V gene lost 0 bases and the J gene lost 1 base, with 8 bases spanning the gap. CDR3 size: 15 residues. Germline V gene lookup returns CDR1 SGDLS and CDR2 YYNGEE. The CDR3 DNA reads as TGTGCCAGCAGCGTAGGGACAGTAAGCAATCAGCCCCAGCATTTT. Its translation: CASSVGTVSNQPQHF.

The chain has TRBV7-3 and TRBJ2-1, with D possibly being TRBD2 (6 bases). Trimming stripped 5 bases from V and 8 bases from J, with 13 bases between. The CDR3 totals 13 residues. Per the germline V gene, CDR1 is SGHTA and CDR2 is FQGTGA. DNA for the CDR3: TGTGCCAGCAGCGTTGGGTCGGGGGATGAGCAGTTCTTC. Translating gives CASSVGSGDEQFF.

This chain uses TRBV9 with TRBJ2-2, with TRBD2 matching over 13 bases. Germline V CDR1 and CDR2: SGDLS, YYNGEE. V shed 0 bases and J 3 bases; nucleotides not matched to a gene: 8. The CDR3 has 19 amino acids. For the CDR3, the DNA is TGTGCCAGCAGCGTAGATAGGACTAGCGGGAGCCCTTACACCGGGGAGCTGTTTTTT. It yields the protein CASSVDRTSGSPYTGELFF.

This clonotype was found once. The V gene is TRBV6-5, the J gene TRBJ1-1, with D possibly TRBD1 on 6 matching bases. The length of the CDR3 is 17 residues. Germline V lookup: CDR1 MNHEY, CDR2 SVGAGI. Trimming took 0 bases from V and 0 from J, leaving 14 bases between them. The DNA for the CDR3 is TGTGCCAGCAGTTACTCTGTAGGGGGGGCCCTGAACACTGAAGCTTTCTTT. It codes for CASSYSVGGALNTEAFF.

There are a few counts of this clonotype. The chain couples TRBV24-1 to TRBJ2-2; 9 positions match TRBD1. Germline V lookup: CDR1 KGHDR, CDR2 SFDVKD. CDR3 size: 17 residues. The trim removed 4 bases at V and 4 bases at J, leaving 9 bases unmatched. The CDR3 DNA is TGTGCCACCAGTGAGGCCTCCGGGACAGGGTCCACCGGGGAGCTGTTTTTT. Its translation: CATSEASGTGSTGELFF.